The clone carrying this T cell receptor beta chain was counted a few times. No antigen is known for it. No cell sorting was done before RNA was extracted from the tissue. This non-tumor lung sample came from over 3 cm beyond the tumor edge. Three rounds of nested PCR, following a modified ARM-PCR protocol, produced the TCRbeta library. TCRdb reanalysed the multiplex PCR reads using MiXCR and keeps one entry per CDR3 protein. This table has 45,000 or so distinct CDR3 sequences, 60% to 70% appearing once. This entry belongs to a study of tumor and adjacent non-tumor tissue in lung cancer. General observations from the study: Tumor repertoires had a smaller top 100 clone share than normal lung. Shorter survival was associated with higher TCR diversity in tumors.

CDR1 is DFQATT, CDR2 SNEGSKA, per germline (reference sequence). The length of the CDR3 is 17 residues. The V end lost 0 bases, the J end lost 4 bases, and 16 bases lay between the germline ends. V gene TRBV20-1 combines with J gene TRBJ1-6; a possible D gene is TRBD1 (5 bases). This TCR came from a woman in her 40s with non-small cell lung cancer. Source material: distant non-tumor lung tissue. The CDR3 DNA reads TGCAGTGCTAGAGATTGGGGAGGCGGGGGTTATAATTCACCCCTCCACTTT. Translating gives CSARDWGGGGYNSPLHF.